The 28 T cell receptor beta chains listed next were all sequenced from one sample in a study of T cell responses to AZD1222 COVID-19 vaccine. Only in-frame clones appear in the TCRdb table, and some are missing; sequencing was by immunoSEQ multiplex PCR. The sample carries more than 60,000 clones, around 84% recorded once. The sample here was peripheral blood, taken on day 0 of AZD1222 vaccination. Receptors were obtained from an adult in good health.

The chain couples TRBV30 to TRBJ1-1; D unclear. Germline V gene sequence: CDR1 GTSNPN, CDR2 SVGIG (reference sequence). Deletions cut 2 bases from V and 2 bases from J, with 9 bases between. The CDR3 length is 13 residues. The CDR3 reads CAWSPDFNTEAFF. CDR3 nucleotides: TGTGCCTGGAGTCCCGACTTTAACACTGAAGCTTTCTTT.

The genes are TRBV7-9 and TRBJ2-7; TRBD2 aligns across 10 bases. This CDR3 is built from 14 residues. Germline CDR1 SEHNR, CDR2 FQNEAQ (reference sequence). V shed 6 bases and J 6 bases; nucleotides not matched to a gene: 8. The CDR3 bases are TGTGCCAGCAGTGCGGGACTAGCGATAAGCGAGCAGTACGTC. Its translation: CASSAGLAISEQYV.

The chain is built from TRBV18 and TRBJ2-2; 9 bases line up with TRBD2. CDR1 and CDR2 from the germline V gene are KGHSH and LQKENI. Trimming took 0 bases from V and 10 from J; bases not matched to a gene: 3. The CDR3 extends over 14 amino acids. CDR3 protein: CASSPPSGRMELFF. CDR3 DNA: TGTGCCAGCTCACCACCTAGCGGGAGAATGGAGCTGTTTTTT.

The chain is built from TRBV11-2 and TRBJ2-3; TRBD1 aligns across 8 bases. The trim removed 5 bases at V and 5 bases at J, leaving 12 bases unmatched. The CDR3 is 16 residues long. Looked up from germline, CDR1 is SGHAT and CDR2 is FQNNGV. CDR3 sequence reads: CASSPPQGARRDTQYF. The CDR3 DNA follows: TGTGCCAGCAGCCCTCCGCAGGGGGCGAGGAGAGATACGCAGTATTTT.

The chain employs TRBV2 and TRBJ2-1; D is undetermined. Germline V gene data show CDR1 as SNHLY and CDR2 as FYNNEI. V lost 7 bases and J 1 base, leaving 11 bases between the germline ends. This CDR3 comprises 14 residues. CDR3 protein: CASTGAPSYNEQFF. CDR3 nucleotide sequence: TGTGCCAGCACAGGAGCTCCTTCCTACAATGAGCAGTTCTTC.

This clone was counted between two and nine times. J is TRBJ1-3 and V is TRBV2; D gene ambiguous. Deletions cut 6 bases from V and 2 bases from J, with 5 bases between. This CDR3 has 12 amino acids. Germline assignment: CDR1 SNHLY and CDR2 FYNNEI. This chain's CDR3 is CASRVAGNTIYF. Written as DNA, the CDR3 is TGTGCCAGCAGGGTAGCTGGAAACACCATATATTTT.

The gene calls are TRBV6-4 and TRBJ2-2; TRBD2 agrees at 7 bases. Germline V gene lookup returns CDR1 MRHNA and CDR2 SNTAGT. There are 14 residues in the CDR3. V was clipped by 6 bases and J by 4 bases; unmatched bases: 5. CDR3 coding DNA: TGTGCCAGCAGGCGGGAGCCCGCCACCGGGGAGCTGTTTTTT. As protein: CASRREPATGELFF.

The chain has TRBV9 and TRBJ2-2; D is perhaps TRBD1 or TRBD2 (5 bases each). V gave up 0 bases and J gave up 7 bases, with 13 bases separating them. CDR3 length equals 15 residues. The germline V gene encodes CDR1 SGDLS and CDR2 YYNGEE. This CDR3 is CASSVAGSPGGELFF. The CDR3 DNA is TGTGCCAGCAGCGTAGCAGGGAGTCCCGGCGGGGAGCTGTTTTTT.

The CDR3 protein is CASSYSLAGRNEQFF. CDR3 sequence (DNA): TGTGCCAGCAGTTACTCGCTAGCGGGGAGGAATGAGCAGTTCTTC. The chain employs TRBV6-5 and TRBJ2-1; 9 positions match TRBD2. Germline V gene sequence: CDR1 MNHEY, CDR2 SVGAGI. The CDR3 contains 15 residues. V dropped 0 bases and J dropped 7; count of bases not matched to a gene: 4.

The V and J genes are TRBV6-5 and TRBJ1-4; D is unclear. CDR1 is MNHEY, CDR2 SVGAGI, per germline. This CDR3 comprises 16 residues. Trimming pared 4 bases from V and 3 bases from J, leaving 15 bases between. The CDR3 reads CASSFSSAAANEKLFF. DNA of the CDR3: TGTGCCAGCAGTTTCTCCTCGGCTGCAGCTAATGAAAAACTGTTTTTT.

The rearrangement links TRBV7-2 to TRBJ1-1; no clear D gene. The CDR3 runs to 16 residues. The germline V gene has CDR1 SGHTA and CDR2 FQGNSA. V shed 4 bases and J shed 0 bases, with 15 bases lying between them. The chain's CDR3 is CASSSRRPSMNTEAFF. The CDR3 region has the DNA TGTGCCAGCAGCTCCCGTCGACCGTCAATGAACACTGAAGCTTTCTTT.

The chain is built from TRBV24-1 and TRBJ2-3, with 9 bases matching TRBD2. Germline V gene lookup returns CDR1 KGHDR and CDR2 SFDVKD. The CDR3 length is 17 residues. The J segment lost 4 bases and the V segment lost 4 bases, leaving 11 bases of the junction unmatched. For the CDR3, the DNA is TGTGCCACCAGTGAGGTGAATAGCGGGAGATGGTCAGATACGCAGTATTTT. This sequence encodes CATSEVNSGRWSDTQYF.

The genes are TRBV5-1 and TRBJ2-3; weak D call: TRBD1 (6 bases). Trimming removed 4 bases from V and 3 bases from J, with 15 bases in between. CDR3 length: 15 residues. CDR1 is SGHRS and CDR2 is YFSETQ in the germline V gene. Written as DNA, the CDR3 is TGCGCCAGCAGCCGGGCAGGGGAAAGGACAGATACGCAGTATTTT. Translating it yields CASSRAGERTDTQYF.

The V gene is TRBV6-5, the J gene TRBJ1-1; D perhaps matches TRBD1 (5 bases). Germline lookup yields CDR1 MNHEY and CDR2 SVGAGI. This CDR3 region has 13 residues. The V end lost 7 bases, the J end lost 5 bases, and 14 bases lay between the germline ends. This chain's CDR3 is CASILQVWTEAFF. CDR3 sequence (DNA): TGTGCCAGCATACTACAGGTTTGGACTGAAGCTTTCTTT.

The CDR3 loop reads CASSIRTGTNTGELFF. The DNA of the CDR3 is TGTGCCAGTAGTATCCGGACAGGGACGAACACCGGGGAGCTGTTTTTT. The J gene is TRBJ2-2, the V gene TRBV19; 8 bases are shared with TRBD1. Trimming took 3 bases from V and 0 from J; bases not matched to a gene: 3. The CDR3 is 16 residues long. Germline V gene data show CDR1 as LNHDA and CDR2 as SQIVND (reference sequence).

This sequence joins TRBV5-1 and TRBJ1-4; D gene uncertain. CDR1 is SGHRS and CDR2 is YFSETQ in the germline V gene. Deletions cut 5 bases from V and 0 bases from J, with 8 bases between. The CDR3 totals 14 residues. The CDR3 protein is CASRPDATNEKLFF. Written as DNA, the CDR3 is TGCGCCAGCAGACCAGACGCAACTAATGAAAAACTGTTTTTT.

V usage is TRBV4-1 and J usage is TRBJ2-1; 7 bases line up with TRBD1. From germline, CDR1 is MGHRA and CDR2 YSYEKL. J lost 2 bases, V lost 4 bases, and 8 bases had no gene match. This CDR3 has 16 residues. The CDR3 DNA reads TGCGCCAGCAGCCTAAACAGGGGCCGAACCTACAATGAGCAGTTCTTC. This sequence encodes CASSLNRGRTYNEQFF.

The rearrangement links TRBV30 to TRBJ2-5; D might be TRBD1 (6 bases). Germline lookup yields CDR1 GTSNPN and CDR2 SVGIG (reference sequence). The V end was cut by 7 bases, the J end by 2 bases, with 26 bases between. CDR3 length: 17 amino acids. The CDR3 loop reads CASRTETAQRSQETQYF. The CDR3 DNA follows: TGTGCCTCAAGGACAGAAACAGCTCAAAGATCACAAGAGACCCAGTACTTC.

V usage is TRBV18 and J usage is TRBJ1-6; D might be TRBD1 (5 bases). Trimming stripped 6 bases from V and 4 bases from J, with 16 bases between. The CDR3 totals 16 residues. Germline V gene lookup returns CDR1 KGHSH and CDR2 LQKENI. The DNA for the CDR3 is TGTGCCAGCTCGTCGGCCTCGGGACCTTATAATTCACCCCTCCACTTT. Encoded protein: CASSSASGPYNSPLHF.

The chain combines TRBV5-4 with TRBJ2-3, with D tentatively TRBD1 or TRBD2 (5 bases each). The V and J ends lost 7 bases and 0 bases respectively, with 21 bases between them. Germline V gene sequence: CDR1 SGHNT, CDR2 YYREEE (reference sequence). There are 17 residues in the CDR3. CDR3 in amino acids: CASRRYGAGRSTDTQYF. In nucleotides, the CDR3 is TGTGCCAGCCGTCGGTACGGGGCCGGCAGAAGCACAGATACGCAGTATTTT.

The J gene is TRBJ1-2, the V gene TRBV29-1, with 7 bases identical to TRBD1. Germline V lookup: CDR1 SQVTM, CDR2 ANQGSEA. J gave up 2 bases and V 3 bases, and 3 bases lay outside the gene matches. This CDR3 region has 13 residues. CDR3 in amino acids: CSVEIQGNYGYTF. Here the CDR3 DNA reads TGCAGCGTTGAGATACAGGGGAACTATGGCTACACCTTC.

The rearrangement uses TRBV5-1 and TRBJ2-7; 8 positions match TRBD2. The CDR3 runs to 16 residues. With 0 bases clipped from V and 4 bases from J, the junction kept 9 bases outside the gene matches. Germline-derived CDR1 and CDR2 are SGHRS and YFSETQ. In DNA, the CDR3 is TGCGCCAGCAGCTTGGAGGGGACTAGTATTTTGTACGAGCAGTACTTC. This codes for CASSLEGTSILYEQYF. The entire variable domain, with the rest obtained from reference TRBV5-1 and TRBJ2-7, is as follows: KAGVTQTPRYLIKTRGQQVTLSCSPISGHRSVSWYQQTPGQGLQFLFEYFSETQRNKGNFPGRFSGRQFSNSRSEMNVSTLELGDSALYLCASSLEGTSILYEQYFGPGTRLTVT.

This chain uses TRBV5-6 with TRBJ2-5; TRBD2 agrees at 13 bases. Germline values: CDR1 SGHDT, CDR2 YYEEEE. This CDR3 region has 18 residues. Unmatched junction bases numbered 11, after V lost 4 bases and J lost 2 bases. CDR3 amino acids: CASSGSGLAGLDQETQYF. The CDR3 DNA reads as TGTGCCAGCAGCGGATCGGGACTAGCGGGATTGGATCAAGAGACCCAGTACTTC.

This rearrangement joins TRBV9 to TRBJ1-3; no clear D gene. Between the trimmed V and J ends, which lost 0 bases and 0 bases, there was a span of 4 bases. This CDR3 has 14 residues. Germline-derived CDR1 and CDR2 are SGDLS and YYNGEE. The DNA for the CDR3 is TGTGCCAGCAGCGTAGATCACTCTGGAAACACCATATATTTT. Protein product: CASSVDHSGNTIYF.

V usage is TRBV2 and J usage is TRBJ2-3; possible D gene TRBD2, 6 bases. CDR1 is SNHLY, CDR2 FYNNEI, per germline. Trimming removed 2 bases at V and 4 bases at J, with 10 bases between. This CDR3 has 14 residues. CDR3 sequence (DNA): TGTGCCAGCAGTGAACAACTAGCCCCAGATACGCAGTATTTT. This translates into CASSEQLAPDTQYF.

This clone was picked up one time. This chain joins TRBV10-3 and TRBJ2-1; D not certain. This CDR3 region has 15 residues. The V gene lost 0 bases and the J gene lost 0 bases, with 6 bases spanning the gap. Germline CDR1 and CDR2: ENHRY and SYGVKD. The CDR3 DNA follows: TGTGCCATCAGTGAGTCGGGGTACTCCTACAATGAGCAGTTCTTC. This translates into CAISESGYSYNEQFF.

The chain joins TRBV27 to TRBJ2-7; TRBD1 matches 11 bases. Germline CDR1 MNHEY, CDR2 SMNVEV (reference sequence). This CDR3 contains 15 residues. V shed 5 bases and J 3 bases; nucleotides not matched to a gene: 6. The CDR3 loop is CASSLGTGGNYEQYF. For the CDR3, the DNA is TGTGCCAGCAGTCTCGGGACAGGGGGGAACTACGAGCAGTACTTC.

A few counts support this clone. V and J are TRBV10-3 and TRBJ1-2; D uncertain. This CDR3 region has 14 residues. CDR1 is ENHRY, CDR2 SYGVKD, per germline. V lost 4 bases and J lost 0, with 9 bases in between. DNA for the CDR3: TGTGCCATCAGTGTAGGGCCCTCTAACTATGGCTACACCTTC. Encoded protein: CAISVGPSNYGYTF.